This TCR beta chain was found in a study of technical replicates of blood from four donors. Sequenced by immunoSEQ multiplex PCR; TCRdb stores in-frame clones only, minus some. Altogether some 82,000 clones are present, approximately 97% being singletons, with the ten largest covering 0.15% to 0.2%. V lost 10 bases and J 3 bases, leaving 6 bases between the germline ends. The germline CDR1 and CDR2 sequences are SNHLY and FYNNEI. The CDR3 totals 10 residues. This TCR was recovered from a human donor in good health. Sample: T cells isolated from PBMCs. The chain employs TRBV2 and TRBJ1-1; D remains ambiguous. The CDR3 DNA follows: TGTGCCACCGAGGACACTGAAGCTTTCTTT. It translates to CATEDTEAFF.